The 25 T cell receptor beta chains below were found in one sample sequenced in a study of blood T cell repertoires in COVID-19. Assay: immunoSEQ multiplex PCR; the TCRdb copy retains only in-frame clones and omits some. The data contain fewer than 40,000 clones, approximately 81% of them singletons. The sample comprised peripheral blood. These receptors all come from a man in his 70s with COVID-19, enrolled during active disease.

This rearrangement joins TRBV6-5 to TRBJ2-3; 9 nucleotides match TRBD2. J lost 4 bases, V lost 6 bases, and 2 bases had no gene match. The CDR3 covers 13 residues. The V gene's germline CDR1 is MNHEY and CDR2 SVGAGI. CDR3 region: CASSLAGSDTQYF. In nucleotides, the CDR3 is TGTGCCAGCAGCCTAGCGGGGTCAGATACGCAGTATTTT.

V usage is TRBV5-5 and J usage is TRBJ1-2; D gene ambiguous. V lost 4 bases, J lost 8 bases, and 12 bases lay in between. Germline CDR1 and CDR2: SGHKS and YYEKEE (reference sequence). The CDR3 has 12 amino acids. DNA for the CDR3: TGTGCCAGCAGCATGACTTCGGGGGGCTACACCTTC. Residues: CASSMTSGGYTF. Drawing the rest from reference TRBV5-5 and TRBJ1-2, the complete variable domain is DAGVTQSPTHLIKTRGQQVTLRCSPISGHKSVSWYQQVLGQGPQFIFQYYEKEERGRGNFPDRFSARQFPNYSSELNVNALLLGDSALYLCASSMTSGGYTFGSGTRLTVV.

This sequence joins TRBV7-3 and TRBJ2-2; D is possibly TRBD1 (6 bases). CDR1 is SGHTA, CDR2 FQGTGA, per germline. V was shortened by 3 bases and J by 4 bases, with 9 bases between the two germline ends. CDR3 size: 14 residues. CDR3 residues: CASSFGQSTGELFF. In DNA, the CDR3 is TGTGCCAGCAGCTTCGGACAGAGCACCGGGGAGCTGTTTTTT.

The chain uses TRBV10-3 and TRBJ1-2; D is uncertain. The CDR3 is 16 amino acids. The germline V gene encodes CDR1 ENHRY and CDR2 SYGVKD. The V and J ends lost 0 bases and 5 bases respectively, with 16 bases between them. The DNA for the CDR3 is TGTGCCATCAGTGAGTCGACCGGGGTGCCTCAGTATGGCTACACCTTC. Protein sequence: CAISESTGVPQYGYTF.

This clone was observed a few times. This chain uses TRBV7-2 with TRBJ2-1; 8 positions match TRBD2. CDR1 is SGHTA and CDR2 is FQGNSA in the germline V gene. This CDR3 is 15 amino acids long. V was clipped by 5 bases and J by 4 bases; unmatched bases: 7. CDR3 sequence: CASSPVSGTYNEQFF. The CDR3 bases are TGTGCCAGCAGCCCTGTTAGCGGGACTTACAATGAGCAGTTCTTC.

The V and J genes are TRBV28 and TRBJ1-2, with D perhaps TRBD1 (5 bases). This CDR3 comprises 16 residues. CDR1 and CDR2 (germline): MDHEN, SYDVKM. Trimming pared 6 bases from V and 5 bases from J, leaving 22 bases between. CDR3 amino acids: CASRPRGSESEYGYTF. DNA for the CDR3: TGTGCCAGCAGACCGCGGGGGTCCGAAAGCGAATATGGCTACACCTTC.

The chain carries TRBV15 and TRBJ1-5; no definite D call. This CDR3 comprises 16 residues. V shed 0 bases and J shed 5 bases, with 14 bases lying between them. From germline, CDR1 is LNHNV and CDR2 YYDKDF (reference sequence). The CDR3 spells CATSRDARVGDQPQHF. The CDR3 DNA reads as TGTGCCACCAGCAGAGATGCAAGGGTCGGGGATCAGCCCCAGCATTTT.

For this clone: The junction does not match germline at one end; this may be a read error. For the CDR3, the DNA is TGTGCCAGCAGCCTAGCATTCGGGGGTTTAGCCAAAAACATTCAGTACTTC. Translating it yields CASSLAFGGLAKNIQYF. The chain combines TRBV7-2 with TRBJ2-4; a possible D gene is TRBD2 (6 bases). The CDR3 loop spans 17 amino acids. Germline values: CDR1 SGHTA, CDR2 FQGNSA.

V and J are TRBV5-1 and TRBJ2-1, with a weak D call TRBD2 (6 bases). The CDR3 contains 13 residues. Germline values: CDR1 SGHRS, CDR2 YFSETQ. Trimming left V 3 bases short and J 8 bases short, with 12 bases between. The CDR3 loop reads CASSSVGEDEQFF. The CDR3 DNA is TGCGCCAGCAGCTCCGTTGGGGAGGATGAGCAGTTCTTC.

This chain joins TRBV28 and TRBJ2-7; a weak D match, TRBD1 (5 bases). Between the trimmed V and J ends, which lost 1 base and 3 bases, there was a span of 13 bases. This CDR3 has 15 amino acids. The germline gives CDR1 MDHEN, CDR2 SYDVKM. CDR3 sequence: CASSLSGQGYYEQYF. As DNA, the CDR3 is TGTGCCAGCAGTTTATCCGGTCAGGGATACTACGAGCAGTACTTC. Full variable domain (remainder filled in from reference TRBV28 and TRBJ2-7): DVKVTQSSRYLVKRTGEKVFLECVQDMDHENMFWYRQDPGLGLRLIYFSYDVKMKEKGDIPEGYSVSREKKERFSLILESASTNQTSMYLCASSLSGQGYYEQYFGPGTRLTVT.

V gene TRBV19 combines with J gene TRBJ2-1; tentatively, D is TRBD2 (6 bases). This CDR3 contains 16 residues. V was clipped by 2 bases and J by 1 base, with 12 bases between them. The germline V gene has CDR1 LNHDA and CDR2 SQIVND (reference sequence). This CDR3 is CASSINGGRSYNEQFF. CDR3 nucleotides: TGTGCCAGTAGTATAAACGGGGGTAGATCCTACAATGAGCAGTTCTTC.

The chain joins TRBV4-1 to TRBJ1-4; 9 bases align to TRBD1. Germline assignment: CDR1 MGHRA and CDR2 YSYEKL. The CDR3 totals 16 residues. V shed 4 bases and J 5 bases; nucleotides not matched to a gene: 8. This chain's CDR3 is CASSRQGGTGNEKLFF. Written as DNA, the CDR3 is TGCGCCAGCAGCCGGCAAGGCGGGACAGGGAATGAAAAACTGTTTTTT.

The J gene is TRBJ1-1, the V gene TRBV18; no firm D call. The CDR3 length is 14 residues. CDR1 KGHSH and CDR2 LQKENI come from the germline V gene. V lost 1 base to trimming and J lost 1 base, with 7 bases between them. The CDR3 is CASSPLEQNTEAFF. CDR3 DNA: TGTGCCAGCTCACCACTTGAGCAGAACACTGAAGCTTTCTTT. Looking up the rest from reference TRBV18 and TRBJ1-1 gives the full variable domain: NAGVMQNPRHLVRRRGQEARLRCSPMKGHSHVYWYRQLPEEGLKFMVYLQKENIIDESGMPKERFSAEFPKEGPSILRIQQVVRGDSAAYFCASSPLEQNTEAFFGQGTRLTVV.

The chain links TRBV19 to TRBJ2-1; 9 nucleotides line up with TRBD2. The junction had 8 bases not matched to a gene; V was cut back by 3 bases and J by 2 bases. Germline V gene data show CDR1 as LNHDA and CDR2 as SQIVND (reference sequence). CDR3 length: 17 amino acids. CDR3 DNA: TGTGCCAGTAGTATCCGCTGGCGGGAGGGCCCCTACAATGAGCAGTTCTTC. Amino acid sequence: CASSIRWREGPYNEQFF.

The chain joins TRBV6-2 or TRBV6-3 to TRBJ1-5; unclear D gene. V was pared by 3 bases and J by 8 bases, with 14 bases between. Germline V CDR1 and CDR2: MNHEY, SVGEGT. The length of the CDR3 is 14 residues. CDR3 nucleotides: TGTGCCAGCAGTTATGGACTCCTTTGGGAGCCCCAGCATTTT. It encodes CASSYGLLWEPQHF.

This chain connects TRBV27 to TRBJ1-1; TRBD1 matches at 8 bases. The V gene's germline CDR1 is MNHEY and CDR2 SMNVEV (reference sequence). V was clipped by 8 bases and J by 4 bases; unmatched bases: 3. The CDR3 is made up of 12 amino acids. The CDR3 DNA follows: TGTGCCAGCGGGGACAGGACCACTGAAGCTTTCTTT. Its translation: CASGDRTTEAFF.

The CDR3 bases are TGCGCCAGCAGCCCCCTGGTAACTAGCGGGAGGGCCGGCACCGGGGAGCTGTTTTTT. Residues: CASSPLVTSGRAGTGELFF. This sequence joins TRBV5-1 and TRBJ2-2; 13 bases match TRBD2. J lost 4 bases, V lost 4 bases, and 13 bases had no gene match. This CDR3 comprises 19 residues. Germline lookup yields CDR1 SGHRS and CDR2 YFSETQ.

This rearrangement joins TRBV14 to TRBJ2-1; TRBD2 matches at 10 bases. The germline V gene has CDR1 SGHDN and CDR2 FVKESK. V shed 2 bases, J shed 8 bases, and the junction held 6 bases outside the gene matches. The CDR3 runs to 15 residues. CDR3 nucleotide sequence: TGTGCCAGCAGCCAAAGTGCTAGCGGGAGTTATGAGCAGTTCTTC. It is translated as CASSQSASGSYEQFF.

The CDR3: CASSPEGLAGYEQFF. The DNA for the CDR3 is TGTGCCAGCAGCCCCGAGGGACTAGCGGGATATGAGCAGTTCTTC. V gene TRBV7-9 combines with J gene TRBJ2-1; 13 bases are a match to TRBD2. V was clipped by 5 bases and J by 8 bases; unmatched bases: 6. Germline V gene sequence: CDR1 SEHNR, CDR2 FQNEAQ (reference sequence). The CDR3 covers 15 residues.

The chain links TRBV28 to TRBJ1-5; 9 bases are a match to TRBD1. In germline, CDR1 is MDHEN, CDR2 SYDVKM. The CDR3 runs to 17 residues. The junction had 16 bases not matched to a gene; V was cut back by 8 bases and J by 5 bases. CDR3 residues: CASQRVLNNRGHQPQHF. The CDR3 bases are TGTGCCAGCCAACGGGTCCTTAATAACAGGGGGCATCAGCCCCAGCATTTT.

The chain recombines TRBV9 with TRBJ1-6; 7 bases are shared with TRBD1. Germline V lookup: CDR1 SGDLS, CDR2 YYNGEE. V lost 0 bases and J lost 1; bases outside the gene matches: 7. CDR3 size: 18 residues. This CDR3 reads CASSVDPGGFSYNSPLHF. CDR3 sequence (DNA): TGTGCCAGCAGCGTAGATCCAGGGGGTTTTTCCTATAATTCACCCCTCCACTTT.

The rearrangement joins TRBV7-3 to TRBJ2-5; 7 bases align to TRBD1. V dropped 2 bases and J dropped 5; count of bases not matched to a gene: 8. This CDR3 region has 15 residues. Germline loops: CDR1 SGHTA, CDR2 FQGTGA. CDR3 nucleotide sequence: TGTGCCAGCAGCTTACTGGGACAGCCCCTGGAGACCCAGTACTTC. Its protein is CASSLLGQPLETQYF.

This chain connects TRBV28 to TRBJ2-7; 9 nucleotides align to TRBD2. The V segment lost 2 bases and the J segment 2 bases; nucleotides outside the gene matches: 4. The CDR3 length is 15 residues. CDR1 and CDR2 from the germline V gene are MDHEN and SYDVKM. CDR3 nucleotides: TGTGCCAGCAGTTTAGTCGCGGGAGGGCCCTACGAGCAGTACTTC. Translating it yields CASSLVAGGPYEQYF.

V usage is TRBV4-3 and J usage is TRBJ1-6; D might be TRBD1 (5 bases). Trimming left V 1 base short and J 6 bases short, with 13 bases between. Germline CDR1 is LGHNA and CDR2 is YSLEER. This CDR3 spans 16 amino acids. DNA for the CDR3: TGCGCCAGCAGCCAAGGGACAAATCTCCTTAATTCACCCCTCCACTTT. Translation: CASSQGTNLLNSPLHF.

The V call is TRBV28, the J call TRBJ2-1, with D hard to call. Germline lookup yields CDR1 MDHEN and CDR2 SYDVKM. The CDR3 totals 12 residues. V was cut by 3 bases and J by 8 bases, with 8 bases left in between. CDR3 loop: CASSFQNYEQFF. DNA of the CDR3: TGTGCCAGCAGTTTTCAGAATTATGAGCAGTTCTTC. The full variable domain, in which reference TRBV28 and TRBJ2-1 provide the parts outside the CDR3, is DVKVTQSSRYLVKRTGEKVFLECVQDMDHENMFWYRQDPGLGLRLIYFSYDVKMKEKGDIPEGYSVSREKKERFSLILESASTNQTSMYLCASSFQNYEQFFGPGTRLTVL.